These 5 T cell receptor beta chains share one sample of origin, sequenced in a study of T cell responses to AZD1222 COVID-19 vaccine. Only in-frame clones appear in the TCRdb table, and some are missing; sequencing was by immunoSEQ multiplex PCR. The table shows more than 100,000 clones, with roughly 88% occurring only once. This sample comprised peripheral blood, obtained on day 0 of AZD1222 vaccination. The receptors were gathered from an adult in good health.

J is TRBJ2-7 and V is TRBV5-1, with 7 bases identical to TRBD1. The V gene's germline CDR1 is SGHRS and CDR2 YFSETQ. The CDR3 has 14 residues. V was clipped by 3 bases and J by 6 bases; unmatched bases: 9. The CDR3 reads CASSSQSYRGEQYF. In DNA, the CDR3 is TGCGCCAGCAGCTCACAATCTTACAGGGGCGAGCAGTACTTC.

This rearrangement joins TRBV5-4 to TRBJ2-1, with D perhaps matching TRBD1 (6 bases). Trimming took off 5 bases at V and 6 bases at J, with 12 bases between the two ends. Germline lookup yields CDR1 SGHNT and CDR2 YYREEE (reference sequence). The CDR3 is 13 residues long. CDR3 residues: CASRPNRVNEQFF. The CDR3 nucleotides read TGTGCCAGCAGGCCTAACAGGGTCAATGAGCAGTTCTTC.

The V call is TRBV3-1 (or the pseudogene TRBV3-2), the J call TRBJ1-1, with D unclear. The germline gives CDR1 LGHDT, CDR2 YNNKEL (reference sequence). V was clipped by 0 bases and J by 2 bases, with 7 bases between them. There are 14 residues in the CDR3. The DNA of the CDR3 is TGTGCCAGCAGCCAAGATCGGGTCAACACTGAAGCTTTCTTT. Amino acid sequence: CASSQDRVNTEAFF.

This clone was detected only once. The DNA for the CDR3 is TGTGCCAGCAGCCCTATCACGGGGAGCTCCTACAATGAGCAGTTCTTC. Translated, it gives CASSPITGSSYNEQFF. This chain connects TRBV3-1 (or the pseudogene TRBV3-2) to TRBJ2-1, with D perhaps matching TRBD2 (5 bases). Trimming took off 4 bases at V and 0 bases at J, with 13 bases between the two ends. This CDR3 contains 16 residues. In germline, CDR1 is LGHDT, CDR2 YNNKEL (reference sequence).

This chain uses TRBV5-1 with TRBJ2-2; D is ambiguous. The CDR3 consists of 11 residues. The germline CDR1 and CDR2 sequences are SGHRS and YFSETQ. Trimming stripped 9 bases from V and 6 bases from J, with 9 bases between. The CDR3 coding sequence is TGCGCCACCACCGCGGCCGGGGAGCTGTTTTTT. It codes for CATTAAGELFF.